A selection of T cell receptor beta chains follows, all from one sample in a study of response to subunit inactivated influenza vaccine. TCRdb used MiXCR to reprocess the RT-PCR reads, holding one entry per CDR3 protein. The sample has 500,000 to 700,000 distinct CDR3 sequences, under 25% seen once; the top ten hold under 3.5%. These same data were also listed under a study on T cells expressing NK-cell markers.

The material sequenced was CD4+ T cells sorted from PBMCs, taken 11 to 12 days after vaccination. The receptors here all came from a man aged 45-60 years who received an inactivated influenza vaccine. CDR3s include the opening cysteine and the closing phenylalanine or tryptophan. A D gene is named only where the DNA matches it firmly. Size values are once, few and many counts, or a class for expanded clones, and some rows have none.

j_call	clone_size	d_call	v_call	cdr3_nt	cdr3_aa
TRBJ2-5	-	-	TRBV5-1	TGCGCCAGCAGCTTGGACGTTGGGGCAGCACAAGAGACCCAGTACTTC	CASSLDVGAAQETQYF
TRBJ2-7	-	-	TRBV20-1	TGCAGTGCTAGCGACATAGCAGGAGGCTACGAGCAGTACTTC	CSASDIAGGYEQYF
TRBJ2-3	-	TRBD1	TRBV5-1	TGCGCCACCAAACAGGGGGACAGCACAGATACGCAGTATTTT	CATKQGDSTDTQYF
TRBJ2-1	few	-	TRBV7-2	TGTGCCAGCAGCTTGGTAGAAAGGGGGCAGTTCTTC	CASSLVERGQFF
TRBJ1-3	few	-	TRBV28	TGTGCCAGCAGTTTACCAGGGTTGGGTGGAAACACCATATATTTT	CASSLPGLGGNTIYF
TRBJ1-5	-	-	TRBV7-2	TGTGCCAGCAGACAAGGGGGGGGCAATCAGCCCCAGCATTTT	CASRQGGGNQPQHF
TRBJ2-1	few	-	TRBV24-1	TGTGCCACCAGTAAAGGGGGCCGGGGGAATGAGCAGTTCTTC	CATSKGGRGNEQFF
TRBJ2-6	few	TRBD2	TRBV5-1	TGCGCCAGCAGCTTTTCAGCGGGACCTTTGGGATCTGGGGCCAACGTCCTGACTTTC	CASSFSAGPLGSGANVLTF
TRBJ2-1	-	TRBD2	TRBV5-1	TGCGCCAGCGGACATAGCGGGAGGGACAATGAGCAGTTCTTC	CASGHSGRDNEQFF
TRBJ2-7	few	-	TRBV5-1	TGCGCCAGCAGCTTGGGTTCAGGCCCAAACTACGAGCAGTACTTC	CASSLGSGPNYEQYF
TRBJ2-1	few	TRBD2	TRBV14	TGTGCCAGCAGCCCACTCCCGGGGAGGGACCACAATGAGCAGTTCTTC	CASSPLPGRDHNEQFF